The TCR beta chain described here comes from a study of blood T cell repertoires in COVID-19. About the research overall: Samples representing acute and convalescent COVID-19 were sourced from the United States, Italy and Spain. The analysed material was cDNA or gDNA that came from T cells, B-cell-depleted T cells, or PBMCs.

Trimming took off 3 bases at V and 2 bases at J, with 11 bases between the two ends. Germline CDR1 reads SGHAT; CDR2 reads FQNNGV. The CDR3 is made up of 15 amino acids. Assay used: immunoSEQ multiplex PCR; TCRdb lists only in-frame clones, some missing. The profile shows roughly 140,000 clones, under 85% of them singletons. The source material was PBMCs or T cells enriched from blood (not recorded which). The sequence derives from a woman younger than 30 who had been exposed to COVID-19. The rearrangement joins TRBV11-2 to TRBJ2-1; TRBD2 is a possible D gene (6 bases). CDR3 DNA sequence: TGTGCCAGCAGCTTCTCCGGGGAGGCCTACAATGAGCAGTTCTTC. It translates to CASSFSGEAYNEQFF.